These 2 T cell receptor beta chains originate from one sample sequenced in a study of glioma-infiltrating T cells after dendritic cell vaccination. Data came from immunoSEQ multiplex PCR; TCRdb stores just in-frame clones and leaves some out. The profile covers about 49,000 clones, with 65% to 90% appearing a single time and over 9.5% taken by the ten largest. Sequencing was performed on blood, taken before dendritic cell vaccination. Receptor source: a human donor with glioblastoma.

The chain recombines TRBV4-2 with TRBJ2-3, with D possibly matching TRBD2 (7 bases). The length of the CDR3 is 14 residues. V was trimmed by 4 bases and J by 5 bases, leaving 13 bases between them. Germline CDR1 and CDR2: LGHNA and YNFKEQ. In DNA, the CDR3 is TGTGCCAGCAGCCCCTTAGGGGGGGAAGATACGCAGTATTTT. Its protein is CASSPLGGEDTQYF.

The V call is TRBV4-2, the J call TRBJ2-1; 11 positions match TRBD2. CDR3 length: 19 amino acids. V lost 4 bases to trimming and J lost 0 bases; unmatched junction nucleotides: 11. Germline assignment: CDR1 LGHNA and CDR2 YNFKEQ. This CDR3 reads CASSRRTSGLLPSYNEQFF. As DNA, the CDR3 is TGTGCCAGCAGCCGGAGGACTAGCGGGCTCCTCCCCTCCTACAATGAGCAGTTCTTC.